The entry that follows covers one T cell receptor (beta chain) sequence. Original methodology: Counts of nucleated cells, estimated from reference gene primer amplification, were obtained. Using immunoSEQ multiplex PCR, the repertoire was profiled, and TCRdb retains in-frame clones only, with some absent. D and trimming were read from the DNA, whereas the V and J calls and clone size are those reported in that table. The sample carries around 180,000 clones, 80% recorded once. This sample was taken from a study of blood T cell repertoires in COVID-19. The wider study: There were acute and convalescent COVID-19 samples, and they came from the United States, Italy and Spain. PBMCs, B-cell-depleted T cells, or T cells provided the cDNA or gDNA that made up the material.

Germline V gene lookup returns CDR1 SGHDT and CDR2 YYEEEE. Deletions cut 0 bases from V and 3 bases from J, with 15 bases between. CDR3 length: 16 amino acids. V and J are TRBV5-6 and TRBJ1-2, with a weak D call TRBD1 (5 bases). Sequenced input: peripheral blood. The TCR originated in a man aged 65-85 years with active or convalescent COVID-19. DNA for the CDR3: TGTGCCAGCAGCTTGGCGAGGACACTTGCGGACTATGGCTACACCTTC. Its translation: CASSLARTLADYGYTF. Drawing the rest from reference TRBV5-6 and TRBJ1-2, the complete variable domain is DAGVTQSPTHLIKTRGQQVTLRCSPKSGHDTVSWYQQALGQGPQFIFQYYEEEERQRGNFPDRFSGHQFPNYSSELNVNALLLGDSALYLCASSLARTLADYGYTFGSGTRLTVV.